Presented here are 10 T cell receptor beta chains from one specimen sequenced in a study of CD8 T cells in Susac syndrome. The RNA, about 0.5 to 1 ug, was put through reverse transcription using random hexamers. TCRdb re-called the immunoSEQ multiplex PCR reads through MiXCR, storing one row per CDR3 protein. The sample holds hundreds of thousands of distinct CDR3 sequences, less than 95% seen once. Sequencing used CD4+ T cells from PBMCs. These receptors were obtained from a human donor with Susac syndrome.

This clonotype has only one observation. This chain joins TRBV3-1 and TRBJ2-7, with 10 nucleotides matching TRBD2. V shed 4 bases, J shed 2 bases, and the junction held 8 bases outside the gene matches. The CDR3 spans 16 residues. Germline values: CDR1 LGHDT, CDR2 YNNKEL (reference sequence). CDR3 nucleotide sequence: TGTGCCAGCAGCCTGTATAGCGGGGGGACCCCCTACGAGCAGTACTTC. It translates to CASSLYSGGTPYEQYF.

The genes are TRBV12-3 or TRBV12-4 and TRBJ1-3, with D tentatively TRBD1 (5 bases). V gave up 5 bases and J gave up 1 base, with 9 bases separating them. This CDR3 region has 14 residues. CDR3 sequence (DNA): TGTGCCAGCAGTCTGGGGCGGTCTGGAAACACCATATATTTT. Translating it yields CASSLGRSGNTIYF.

CDR3 nucleotides: TGTGCCAGCAGCGTAGAGGACAGGTATACTGAAGCTTTCTTT. It specifies CASSVEDRYTEAFF. This chain uses TRBV9 with TRBJ1-1, with 7 bases lining up with TRBD1. CDR3 size: 14 residues. The ends lost 0 bases at V and 5 bases at J; junction bases unmatched: 4. CDR1 is SGDLS, CDR2 YYNGEE, per germline.

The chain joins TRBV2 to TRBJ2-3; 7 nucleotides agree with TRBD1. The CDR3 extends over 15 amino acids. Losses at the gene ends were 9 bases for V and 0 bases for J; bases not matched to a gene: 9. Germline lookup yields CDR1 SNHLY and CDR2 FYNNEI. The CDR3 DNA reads TGTGCCAGACTCGGGACAGTTACTAGCACAGATACGCAGTATTTT. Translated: CARLGTVTSTDTQYF.

CDR3 sequence: CAWAATKAGSSYNEQFF. CDR3 nucleotide sequence: TGTGCCTGGGCCGCCACCAAAGCGGGCAGCTCCTACAATGAGCAGTTCTTC. The V call is TRBV30, the J call TRBJ2-1, with D possibly being TRBD2 (6 bases). This CDR3 has 17 amino acids. Trimming removed 5 bases from V and 0 bases from J, with 20 bases in between. Germline lookup yields CDR1 GTSNPN and CDR2 SVGIG (reference sequence). The variable domain in full, with the rest retrieved from reference TRBV30 and TRBJ2-1, is SQTIHQWPATLVQPVGSPLSLECTVEGTSNPNLYWYRQAAGRGLQLLFYSVGIGQISSEVPQNLSASRPQDRQFILSSKKLLLSDSGFYLCAWAATKAGSSYNEQFFGPGTRLTVL.

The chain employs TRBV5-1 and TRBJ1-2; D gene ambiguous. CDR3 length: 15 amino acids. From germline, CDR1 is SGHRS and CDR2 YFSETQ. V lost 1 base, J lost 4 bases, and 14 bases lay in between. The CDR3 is CASSLTSGSIYGYTF. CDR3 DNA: TGCGCCAGCAGCTTGACCAGTGGATCAATCTATGGCTACACCTTC.

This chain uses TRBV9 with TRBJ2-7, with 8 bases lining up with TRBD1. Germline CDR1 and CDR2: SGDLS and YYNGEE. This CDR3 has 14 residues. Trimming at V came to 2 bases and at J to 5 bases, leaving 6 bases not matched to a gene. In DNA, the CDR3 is TGTGCCAGCAGCGTGACAGGGGAAGCGGACGAGCAGTACTTC. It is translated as CASSVTGEADEQYF.

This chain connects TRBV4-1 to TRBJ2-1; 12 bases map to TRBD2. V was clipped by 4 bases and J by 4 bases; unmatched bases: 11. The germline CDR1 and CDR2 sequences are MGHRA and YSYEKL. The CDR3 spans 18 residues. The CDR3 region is CASSPGLAGPNEYNEQFF. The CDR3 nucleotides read TGCGCCAGCAGCCCCGGACTAGCGGGACCTAATGAGTACAATGAGCAGTTCTTC.

This CDR3 reads CASSPFIGLGNTIYF. In DNA form, the CDR3 reads TGTGCCAGCAGCCCCTTTATCGGGCTCGGAAACACCATATATTTT. V usage is TRBV7-2 and J usage is TRBJ1-3; D unresolved. The CDR3 loop spans 15 amino acids. The germline CDR1 and CDR2 sequences are SGHTA and FQGNSA. Trimming removed 5 bases at V and 4 bases at J, with 15 bases between.

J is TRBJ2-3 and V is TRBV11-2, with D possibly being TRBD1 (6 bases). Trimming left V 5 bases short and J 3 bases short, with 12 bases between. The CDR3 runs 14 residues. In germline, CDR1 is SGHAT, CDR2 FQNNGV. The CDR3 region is CASSDIQGTDTQYF. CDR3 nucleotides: TGTGCCAGCAGCGACATCCAGGGGACAGATACGCAGTATTTT. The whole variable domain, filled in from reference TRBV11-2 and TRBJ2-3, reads EAGVAQSPRYKIIEKRQSVAFWCNPISGHATLYWYQQILGQGPKLLIQFQNNGVVDDSQLPKDRFSAERLKGVDSTLKIQPAKLEDSAVYLCASSDIQGTDTQYFGPGTRLTVL.